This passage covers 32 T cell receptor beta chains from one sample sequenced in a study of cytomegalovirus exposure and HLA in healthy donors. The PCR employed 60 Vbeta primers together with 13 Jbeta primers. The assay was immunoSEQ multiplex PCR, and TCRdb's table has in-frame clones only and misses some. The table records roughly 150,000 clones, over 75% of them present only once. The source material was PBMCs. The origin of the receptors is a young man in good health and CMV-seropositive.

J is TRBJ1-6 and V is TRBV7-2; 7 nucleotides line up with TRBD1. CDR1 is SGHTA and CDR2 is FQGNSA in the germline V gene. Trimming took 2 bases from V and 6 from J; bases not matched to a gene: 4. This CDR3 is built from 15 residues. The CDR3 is CASSLRGQTNSPLHF. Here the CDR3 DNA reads TGTGCCAGCAGCTTACGGGGACAGACTAATTCACCCCTCCACTTT.

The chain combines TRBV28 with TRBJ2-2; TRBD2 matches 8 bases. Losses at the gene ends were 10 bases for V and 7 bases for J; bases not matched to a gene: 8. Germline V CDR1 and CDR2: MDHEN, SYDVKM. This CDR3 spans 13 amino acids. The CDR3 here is CATGRGEDGELFF. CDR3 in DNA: TGTGCCACAGGGCGGGGGGAGGACGGGGAGCTGTTTTTT.

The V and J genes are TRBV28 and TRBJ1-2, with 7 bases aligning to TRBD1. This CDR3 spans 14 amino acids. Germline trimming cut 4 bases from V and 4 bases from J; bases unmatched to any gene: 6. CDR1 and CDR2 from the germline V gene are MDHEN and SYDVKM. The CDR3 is CASSSMTGTYGYTF. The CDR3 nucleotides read TGTGCCAGCAGTTCAATGACAGGGACCTATGGCTACACCTTC.

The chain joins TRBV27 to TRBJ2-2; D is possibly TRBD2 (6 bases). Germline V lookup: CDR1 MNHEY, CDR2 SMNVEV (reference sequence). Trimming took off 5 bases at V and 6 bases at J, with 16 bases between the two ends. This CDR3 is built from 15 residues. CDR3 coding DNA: TGTGCCAGCAGTCCCACACCCGGGACTTCCGGGGAGCTGTTTTTT. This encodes CASSPTPGTSGELFF.

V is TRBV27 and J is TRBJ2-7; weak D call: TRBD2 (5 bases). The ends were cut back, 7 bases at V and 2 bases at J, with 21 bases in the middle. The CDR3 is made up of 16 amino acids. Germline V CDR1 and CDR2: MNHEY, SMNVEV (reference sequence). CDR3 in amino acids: CASTPLGEPRTYEQYF. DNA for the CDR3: TGTGCCAGCACCCCCCTTGGGGAGCCCCGGACCTACGAGCAGTACTTC.

The chain's CDR3 is CASSPGRGRAFF. DNA of the CDR3: TGTGCCAGCAGTCCCGGAAGGGGAAGAGCTTTCTTT. The chain links TRBV27 to TRBJ1-1; tentatively, D is TRBD1 (5 bases). V shed 5 bases and J shed 10 bases, with 14 bases lying between them. Germline V gene lookup returns CDR1 MNHEY and CDR2 SMNVEV (reference sequence). This CDR3 is built from 12 residues.

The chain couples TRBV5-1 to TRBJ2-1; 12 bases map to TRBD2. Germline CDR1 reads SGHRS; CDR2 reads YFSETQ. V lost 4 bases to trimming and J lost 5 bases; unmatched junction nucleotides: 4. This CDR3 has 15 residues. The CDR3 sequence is CASSILAGGNNEQFF. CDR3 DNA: TGCGCCAGCAGCATACTAGCGGGGGGAAACAATGAGCAGTTCTTC.

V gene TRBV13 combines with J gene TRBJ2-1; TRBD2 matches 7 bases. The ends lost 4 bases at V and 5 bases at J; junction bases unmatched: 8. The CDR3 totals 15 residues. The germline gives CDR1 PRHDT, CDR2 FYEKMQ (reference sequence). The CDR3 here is CASSSSTSSDNEQFF. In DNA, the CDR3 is TGTGCCAGCAGCTCCTCGACTAGCAGCGACAATGAGCAGTTCTTC.

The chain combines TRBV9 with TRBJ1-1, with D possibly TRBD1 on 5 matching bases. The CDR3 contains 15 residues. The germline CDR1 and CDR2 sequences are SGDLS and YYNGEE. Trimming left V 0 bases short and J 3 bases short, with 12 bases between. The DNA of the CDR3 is TGTGCCAGCAGCGTAGGGAGGGGATGGGACACTGAAGCTTTCTTT. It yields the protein CASSVGRGWDTEAFF.

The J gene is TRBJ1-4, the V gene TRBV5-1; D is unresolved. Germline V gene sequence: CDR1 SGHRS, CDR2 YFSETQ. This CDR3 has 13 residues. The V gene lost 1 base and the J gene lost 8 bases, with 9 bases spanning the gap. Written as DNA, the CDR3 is TGCGCCAGCAGCTTGACGGTCGAGGAAAAACTGTTTTTT. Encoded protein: CASSLTVEEKLFF. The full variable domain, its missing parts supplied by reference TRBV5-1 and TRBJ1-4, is KAGVTQTPRYLIKTRGQQVTLSCSPISGHRSVSWYQQTPGQGLQFLFEYFSETQRNKGNFPGRFSGRQFSNSRSEMNVSTLELGDSALYLCASSLTVEEKLFFGSGTQLSVL.

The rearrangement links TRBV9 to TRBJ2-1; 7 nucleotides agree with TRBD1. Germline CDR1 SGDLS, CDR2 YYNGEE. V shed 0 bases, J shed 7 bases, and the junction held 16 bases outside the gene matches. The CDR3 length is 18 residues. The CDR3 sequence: CASSVEGNPGTEINEQFF. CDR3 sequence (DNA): TGTGCCAGCAGCGTAGAAGGGAACCCCGGGACAGAAATTAATGAGCAGTTCTTC.

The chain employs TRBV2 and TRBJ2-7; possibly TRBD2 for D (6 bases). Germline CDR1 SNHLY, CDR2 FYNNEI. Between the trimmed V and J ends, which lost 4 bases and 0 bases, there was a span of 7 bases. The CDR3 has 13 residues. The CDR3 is CASSGGVSYEQYF. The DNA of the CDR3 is TGTGCCAGCAGTGGGGGGGTCTCCTACGAGCAGTACTTC. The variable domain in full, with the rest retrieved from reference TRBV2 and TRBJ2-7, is EPEVTQTPSHQVTQMGQEVILRCVPISNHLYFYWYRQILGQKVEFLVSFYNNEISEKSEIFDDQFSVERPDGSNFTLKIRSTKLEDSAMYFCASSGGVSYEQYFGPGTRLTVT.

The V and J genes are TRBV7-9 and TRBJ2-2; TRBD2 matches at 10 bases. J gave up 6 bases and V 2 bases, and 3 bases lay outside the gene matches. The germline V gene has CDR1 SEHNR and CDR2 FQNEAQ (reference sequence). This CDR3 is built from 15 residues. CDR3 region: CASSLLAGVPGELFF. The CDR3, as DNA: TGTGCCAGCAGCTTACTAGCGGGAGTGCCCGGGGAGCTGTTTTTT.

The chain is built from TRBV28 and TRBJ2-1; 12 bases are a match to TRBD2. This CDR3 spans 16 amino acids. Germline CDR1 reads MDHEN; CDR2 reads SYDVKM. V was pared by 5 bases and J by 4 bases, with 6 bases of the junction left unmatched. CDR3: CASSRTSGNKYNEQFF. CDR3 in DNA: TGTGCCAGCAGTAGGACTAGCGGGAATAAATACAATGAGCAGTTCTTC.

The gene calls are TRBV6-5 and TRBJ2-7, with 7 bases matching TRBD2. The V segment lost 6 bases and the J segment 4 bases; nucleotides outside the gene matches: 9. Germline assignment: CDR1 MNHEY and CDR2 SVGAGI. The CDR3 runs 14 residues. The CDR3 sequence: CASSSGARSYEQYF. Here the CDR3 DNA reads TGTGCCAGCAGCAGCGGGGCTCGGAGTTACGAGCAGTACTTC.

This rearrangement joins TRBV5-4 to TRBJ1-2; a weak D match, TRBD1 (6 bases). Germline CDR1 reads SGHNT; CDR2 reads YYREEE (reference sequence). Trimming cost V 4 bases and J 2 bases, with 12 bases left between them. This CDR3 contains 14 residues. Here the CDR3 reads CASSADRLNYGYTF. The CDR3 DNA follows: TGTGCCAGCAGCGCGGACAGACTAAACTATGGCTACACCTTC.

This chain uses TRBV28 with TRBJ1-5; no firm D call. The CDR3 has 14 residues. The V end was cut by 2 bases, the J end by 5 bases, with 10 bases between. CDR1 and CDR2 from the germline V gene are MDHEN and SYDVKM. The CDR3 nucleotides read TGTGCCAGCAGTTTAGCGGAACTTTATCAGCCCCAGCATTTT. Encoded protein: CASSLAELYQPQHF.

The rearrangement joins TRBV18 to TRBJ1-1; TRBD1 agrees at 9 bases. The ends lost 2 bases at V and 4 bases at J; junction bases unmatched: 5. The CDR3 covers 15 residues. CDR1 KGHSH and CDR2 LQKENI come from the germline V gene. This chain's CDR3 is CASSPSSDRGTEAFF. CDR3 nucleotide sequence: TGTGCCAGCTCACCATCTTCGGACAGGGGCACTGAAGCTTTCTTT. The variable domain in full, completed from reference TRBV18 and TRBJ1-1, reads NAGVMQNPRHLVRRRGQEARLRCSPMKGHSHVYWYRQLPEEGLKFMVYLQKENIIDESGMPKERFSAEFPKEGPSILRIQQVVRGDSAAYFCASSPSSDRGTEAFFGQGTRLTVV.

The CDR3 bases are TGTGCCAGCAGCCCTGACGGGGGGAGAAAAAACACTGAAGCTTTCTTT. It encodes CASSPDGGRKNTEAFF. This chain uses TRBV5-6 with TRBJ1-1; TRBD1 is a possible D gene (5 bases). The V gene lost 4 bases and the J gene lost 2 bases, with 18 bases spanning the gap. CDR3 length: 16 amino acids. Germline lookup yields CDR1 SGHDT and CDR2 YYEEEE.

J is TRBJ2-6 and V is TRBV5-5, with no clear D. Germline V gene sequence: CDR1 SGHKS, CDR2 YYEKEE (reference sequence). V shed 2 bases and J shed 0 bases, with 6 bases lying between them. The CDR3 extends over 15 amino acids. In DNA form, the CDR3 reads TGTGCCAGCAGCTTAACAGTCTCTGGGGCCAACGTCCTGACTTTC. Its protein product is CASSLTVSGANVLTF.

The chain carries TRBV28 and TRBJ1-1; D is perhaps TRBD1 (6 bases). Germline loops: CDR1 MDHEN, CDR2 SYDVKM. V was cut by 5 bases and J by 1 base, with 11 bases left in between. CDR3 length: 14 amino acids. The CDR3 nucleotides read TGTGCCAGCAGTCTGGGACACCCGAACACTGAAGCTTTCTTT. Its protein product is CASSLGHPNTEAFF.

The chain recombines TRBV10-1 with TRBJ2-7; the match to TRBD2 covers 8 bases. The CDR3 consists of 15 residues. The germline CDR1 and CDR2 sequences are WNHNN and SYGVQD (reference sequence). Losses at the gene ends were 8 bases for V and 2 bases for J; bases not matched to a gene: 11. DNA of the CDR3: TGCGCCAGCTGGCGTGCGGCGGGGGGAACCTACGAGCAGTACTTC. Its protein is CASWRAAGGTYEQYF.

The DNA of the CDR3 is TGTGCCAGCAGAGCCGGGACAGGGACTGGAAACACCATATATTTT. Its translation: CASRAGTGTGNTIYF. V usage is TRBV6-1 and J usage is TRBJ1-3, with 9 bases matching TRBD1. The trim removed 6 bases at V and 2 bases at J, leaving 5 bases unmatched. The CDR3 is 15 amino acids. Looked up from germline, CDR1 is MNHNS and CDR2 is SASEGT.

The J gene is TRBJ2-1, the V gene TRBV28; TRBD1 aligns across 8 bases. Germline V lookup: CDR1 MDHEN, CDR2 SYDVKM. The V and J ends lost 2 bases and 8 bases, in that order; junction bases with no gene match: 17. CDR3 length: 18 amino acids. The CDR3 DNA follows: TGTGCCAGCAGTTTAGCTTGGGGGGCAGGGGGCTTCTTCGATGAGCAGTTCTTC. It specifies CASSLAWGAGGFFDEQFF.

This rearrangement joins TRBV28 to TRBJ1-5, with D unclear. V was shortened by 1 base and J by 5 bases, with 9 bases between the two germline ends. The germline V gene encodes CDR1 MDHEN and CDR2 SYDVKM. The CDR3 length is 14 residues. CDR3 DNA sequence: TGTGCCAGCAGTTTATCGGCAGGATATCAGCCCCAGCATTTT. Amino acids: CASSLSAGYQPQHF.

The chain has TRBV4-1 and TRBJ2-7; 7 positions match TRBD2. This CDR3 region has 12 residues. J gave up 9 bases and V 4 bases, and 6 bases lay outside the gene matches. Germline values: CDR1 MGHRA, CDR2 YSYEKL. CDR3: CASSRIGEGQYF. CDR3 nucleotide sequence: TGCGCCAGCAGCCGCATAGGGGAGGGGCAGTACTTC.

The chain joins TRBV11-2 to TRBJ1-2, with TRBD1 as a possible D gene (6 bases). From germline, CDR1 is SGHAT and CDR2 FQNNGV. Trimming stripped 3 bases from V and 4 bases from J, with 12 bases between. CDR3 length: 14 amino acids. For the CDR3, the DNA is TGTGCCAGCAGCTTTTCAGGACAGATCTATGGCTACACCTTC. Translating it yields CASSFSGQIYGYTF.

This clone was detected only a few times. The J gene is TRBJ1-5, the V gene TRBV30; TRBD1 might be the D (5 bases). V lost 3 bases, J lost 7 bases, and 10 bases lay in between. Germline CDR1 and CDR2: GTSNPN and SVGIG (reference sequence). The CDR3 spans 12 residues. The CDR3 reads CAWSLQAQPQHF. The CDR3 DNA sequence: TGTGCCTGGAGCCTACAGGCCCAGCCCCAGCATTTT.

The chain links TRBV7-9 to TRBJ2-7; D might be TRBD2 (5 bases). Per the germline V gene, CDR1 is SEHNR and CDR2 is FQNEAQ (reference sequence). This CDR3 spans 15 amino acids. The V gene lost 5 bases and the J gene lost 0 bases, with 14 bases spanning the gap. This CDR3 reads CASSLGSSLSYEQYF. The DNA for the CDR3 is TGTGCCAGCAGCCTAGGGAGTTCCCTCTCCTACGAGCAGTACTTC.

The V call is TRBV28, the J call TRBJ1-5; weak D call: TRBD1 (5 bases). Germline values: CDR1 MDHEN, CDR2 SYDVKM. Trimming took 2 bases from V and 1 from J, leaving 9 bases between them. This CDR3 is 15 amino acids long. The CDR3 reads CASSLGGDSNQPQHF. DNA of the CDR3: TGTGCCAGCAGTTTAGGGGGGGACAGCAATCAGCCCCAGCATTTT. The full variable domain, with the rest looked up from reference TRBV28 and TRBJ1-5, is DVKVTQSSRYLVKRTGEKVFLECVQDMDHENMFWYRQDPGLGLRLIYFSYDVKMKEKGDIPEGYSVSREKKERFSLILESASTNQTSMYLCASSLGGDSNQPQHFGDGTRLSIL.

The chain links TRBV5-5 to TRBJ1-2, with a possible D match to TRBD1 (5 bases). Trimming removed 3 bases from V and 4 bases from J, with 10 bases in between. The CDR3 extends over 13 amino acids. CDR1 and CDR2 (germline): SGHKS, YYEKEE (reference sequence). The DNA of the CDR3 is TGTGCCAGCAGCTCGACAGTTATCTATGGCTACACCTTC. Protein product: CASSSTVIYGYTF.

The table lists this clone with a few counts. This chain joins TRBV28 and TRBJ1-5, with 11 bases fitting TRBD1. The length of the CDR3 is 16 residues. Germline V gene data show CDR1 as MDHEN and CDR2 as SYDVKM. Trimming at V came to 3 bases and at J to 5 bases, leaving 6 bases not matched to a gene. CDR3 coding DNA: TGTGCCAGCAGTTTTATGGACAGGGGGCGGTATCAGCCCCAGCATTTT. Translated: CASSFMDRGRYQPQHF. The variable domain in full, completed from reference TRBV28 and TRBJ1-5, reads DVKVTQSSRYLVKRTGEKVFLECVQDMDHENMFWYRQDPGLGLRLIYFSYDVKMKEKGDIPEGYSVSREKKERFSLILESASTNQTSMYLCASSFMDRGRYQPQHFGDGTRLSIL.